A single T cell receptor (beta chain) is shown here with its context. Its cognate antigen is unknown. The germline gives CDR1 SGHNT, CDR2 YYREEE (reference sequence). The CDR3 sequence is 17 residues long. V lost 0 bases to trimming and J lost 2 bases, with 17 bases between them. This sample stems from a study of cytomegalovirus exposure and HLA in healthy donors. Study findings and constraints: The study labeled fewer than 200 TCR beta chains cytomegalovirus-associated.

Some clones are missing from TCRdb's copy, which holds only in-frame ones; the method was immunoSEQ multiplex PCR. The sample consists of some 130,000 clones, around 80% of them appearing once. The chain has TRBV5-4 and TRBJ1-2; tentative D call: TRBD1 (6 bases). The sample consisted of PBMCs. The origin of this receptor is a man aged 25 to 40 in good health and CMV-seropositive. The CDR3 DNA is TGTGCCAGCAGCTTGGTGACGAGGGGGACCTACAACTATGGCTACACCTTC. It codes for CASSLVTRGTYNYGYTF. The whole variable domain, filled in from reference TRBV5-4 and TRBJ1-2, reads ETGVTQSPTHLIKTRGQQVTLRCSSQSGHNTVSWYQQALGQGPQFIFQYYREEENGRGNFPPRFSGLQFPNYSSELNVNALELDDSALYLCASSLVTRGTYNYGYTFGSGTRLTVV.